The entry that follows covers one T cell receptor (beta chain) sequence. Its target is unknown. Germline V lookup: CDR1 LGHNA, CDR2 YNFKEQ. CDR3 length: 17 residues. The junction had 11 bases not matched to a gene; V was cut back by 2 bases and J by 6 bases. The data originate from a study of cytomegalovirus exposure and HLA in healthy donors. Study results and limitations: V- and J-gene trimming in TCR beta was tied to a missense DCLRE1C variant by an analysis performed later.

60 Vbeta and 13 Jbeta primers were used in PCR. TCRdb's copy holds only in-frame clones and misses some; the assay was immunoSEQ multiplex PCR. The sample has tens of thousands of clones. V gene TRBV4-2 combines with J gene TRBJ1-4; the match to TRBD1 covers 8 bases. The sequenced sample consisted of PBMCs. The sequence was obtained from a woman aged 40 to 50 in good health and CMV-seronegative. The CDR3 loop is CASSQLRGPGEHEKLFF. Here the CDR3 DNA reads TGTGCCAGCAGCCAACTCAGGGGGCCAGGGGAACATGAAAAACTGTTTTTT.